This entry lists 26 T cell receptor beta chains sequenced from one sample in a study of shared clonotypes between healthy human individuals (dated by TCRdb to 2018 to 2020). The library relied on the immunoSEQ multiplex PCR assay. TCRdb took over this immuneACCESS table, retaining in-frame rearrangements with V and J assigned. Such tables are incomplete; in checked studies, under half of the missing clones stem from an unresolved V gene, and the remainder is unexplained. In this sample the table shows 2 million to 2.5 million clones, 90% to 97% of which occur a single time. The leading ten clones occupy 0.13% of the sample. The specimen sequenced was naive CD4+ T cells sorted from blood. The label giving this sample's cell subset or site can be read as: CD45RA+ positively selected. These receptor sequences come from a young man in good health.

The chain combines TRBV19 with TRBJ1-1; 9 bases line up with TRBD1. Germline CDR1 LNHDA, CDR2 SQIVND (reference sequence). The CDR3 loop spans 15 amino acids. V trimming: 4 bases; J trimming: 11 bases; junction bases outside the gene matches: 14. The DNA for the CDR3 is TGTGCCAGTAGTAAGGGACAGGGTGTGACTGCGTGGGCTTTCTTT. Protein sequence: CASSKGQGVTAWAFF.

This chain joins TRBV7-2 and TRBJ1-5; the D gene is possibly TRBD1 (5 bases). CDR1 is SGHTA, CDR2 FQGNSA, per germline. Trimming cost V 7 bases and J 7 bases, with 17 bases left between them. The CDR3 is made up of 14 amino acids. The DNA of the CDR3 is TGTGCCAGCACCAAAAATCCGGGGGTACAGCCCCAGCATTTT. Translating it yields CASTKNPGVQPQHF.

V usage is TRBV27 and J usage is TRBJ2-7, with D tentatively TRBD2 (5 bases). From germline, CDR1 is MNHEY and CDR2 SMNVEV (reference sequence). Trimming stripped 3 bases from V and 1 base from J, with 16 bases between. This CDR3 has 16 residues. The CDR3 nucleotides are TGTGCCAGCAGTTTTCGCCCGGGATTCACGTCCTACGAGCAGTACTTC. This sequence encodes CASSFRPGFTSYEQYF.

This chain uses TRBV5-1 with TRBJ1-6; weak D call: TRBD1 (6 bases). The CDR3 covers 18 residues. With 0 bases removed from V and 2 bases from J, the gap between germline ends came to 15 bases. Per the germline V gene, CDR1 is SGHRS and CDR2 is YFSETQ. The chain's CDR3 is CASSLGDRPPPYNSPLHF. DNA of the CDR3: TGCGCCAGCAGCTTGGGCGACAGGCCCCCTCCCTATAATTCACCCCTCCACTTT.

This chain connects TRBV7-2 to TRBJ1-2, with D uncertain. Germline-derived CDR1 and CDR2 are SGHTA and FQGNSA. CDR3 length: 15 amino acids. V was pared by 2 bases and J by 4 bases, with 14 bases between. The CDR3 DNA is TGTGCCAGCAGCTTATATCAAGTGGCGGGCTATGGCTACACCTTC. Residues: CASSLYQVAGYGYTF.

This chain uses TRBV4-3 with TRBJ1-6, with 7 bases lining up with TRBD1. V shed 1 base and J 10 bases; nucleotides not matched to a gene: 7. Per the germline V gene, CDR1 is LGHNA and CDR2 is YSLEER. The CDR3 runs 15 residues. The DNA for the CDR3 is TGCGCCAGCAGCCAAGGAACAGGGGTGGGGTCACCCCTCCACTTT. Protein: CASSQGTGVGSPLHF.

The genes are TRBV30 and TRBJ2-5; D is perhaps TRBD1 (5 bases). The CDR3 loop spans 13 amino acids. The V end lost 5 bases, the J end lost 2 bases, and 12 bases lay between the germline ends. CDR1 and CDR2 (germline): GTSNPN, SVGIG (reference sequence). CDR3 region: CAWVEQVQETQYF. The CDR3 DNA reads TGTGCCTGGGTGGAACAGGTTCAAGAGACCCAGTACTTC.

There are a few counts of this clone. The chain links TRBV7-9 to TRBJ1-6, with D perhaps matching TRBD1 (5 bases). Germline CDR1 and CDR2: SEHNR and FQNEAQ (reference sequence). Trimming shortened V by 4 bases and J by 11 bases, and 12 bases separated the two germline ends. The CDR3 runs 13 residues. The CDR3 is CASSSGTSAPLHF. CDR3 DNA: TGTGCCAGCAGCTCGGGGACGTCCGCACCCCTCCACTTT.

CDR3 sequence (DNA): TGTGCCAGCAGTTCATCCGGGACAGGGCCCCTGAGCGAGCAGTACTTC. Protein sequence: CASSSSGTGPLSEQYF. The chain carries TRBV28 and TRBJ2-7; 9 bases match TRBD1. Germline loops: CDR1 MDHEN, CDR2 SYDVKM. The CDR3 has 16 amino acids. After removal of 4 bases from V and 6 bases from J, the junction contained 13 bases not matched to a gene.

The chain employs TRBV6-6 and TRBJ1-6, with D perhaps TRBD1 (5 bases). Germline assignment: CDR1 MNHNY and CDR2 SVGAGI (reference sequence). CDR3 length equals 14 residues. Trimming pared 6 bases from V and 9 bases from J, leaving 15 bases between. CDR3 DNA: TGTGCCAGCAGATTGGCCTACGGGGGTTCACCCCTCCACTTT. This sequence encodes CASRLAYGGSPLHF.

This clone was observed a single time. This sample includes further DNA sequences coding for the same CDR3. V usage is TRBV6-5 and J usage is TRBJ1-3; perhaps TRBD1 as D (5 bases). Germline V gene data show CDR1 as MNHEY and CDR2 as SVGAGI. This CDR3 contains 16 residues. Trimming took off 0 bases at V and 1 base at J, with 10 bases between the two ends. The DNA for the CDR3 is TGTGCCAGCAGTTACTCGAGGCAGGGTTCTGGAAACACCATATATTTT. This translates into CASSYSRQGSGNTIYF.

This chain links TRBV6-6 with TRBJ1-1; D is uncertain. From germline, CDR1 is MNHNY and CDR2 SVGAGI (reference sequence). V lost 5 bases, J lost 7 bases, and 11 bases lay in between. The length of the CDR3 is 12 residues. The CDR3 sequence: CASSPLGLEAFF. The CDR3 region has the DNA TGTGCCAGCAGTCCTCTAGGGCTTGAAGCTTTCTTT.

This rearrangement joins TRBV6-5 to TRBJ2-2; 7 bases are a match to TRBD2. J was trimmed by 1 base and V by 11 bases; bases with no gene match: 10. The germline V gene has CDR1 MNHEY and CDR2 SVGAGI. The CDR3 has 15 residues. The chain's CDR3 is CAVTGGSGNTGELFF. The CDR3 coding sequence is TGTGCCGTCACGGGGGGTAGCGGGAACACCGGGGAGCTGTTTTTT.

V usage is TRBV28 and J usage is TRBJ2-7; 9 bases line up with TRBD1. The CDR3 spans 14 residues. The germline gives CDR1 MDHEN, CDR2 SYDVKM. Trimming took 6 bases from V and 2 from J; bases not matched to a gene: 5. CDR3 sequence reads: CASRETGGAYEQYF. The CDR3 coding sequence is TGTGCCAGCAGGGAAACAGGGGGCGCCTACGAGCAGTACTTC.

The CDR3 sequence is CASRPSEGTEAFF. CDR3 nucleotides: TGTGCCAGCAGGCCCTCAGAAGGGACTGAAGCTTTCTTT. The chain couples TRBV6-4 to TRBJ1-1; D gene uncertain. This CDR3 has 13 amino acids. Trimming shortened V by 6 bases and J by 5 bases, and 13 bases separated the two germline ends. Germline V CDR1 and CDR2: MRHNA, SNTAGT.

The chain is built from TRBV4-3 and TRBJ2-7, with 9 bases matching TRBD1. CDR1 and CDR2 (germline): LGHNA, YSLEER. With V trimmed by 3 bases and J by 3 bases, 6 bases remained unmatched. The CDR3 is made up of 15 amino acids. The CDR3 loop reads CASSHSDRGGYEQYF. Here the CDR3 DNA reads TGCGCCAGCAGCCATTCTGACAGGGGGGGCTACGAGCAGTACTTC.

CDR3 DNA: TGTGCCAGCAGCTCGACTGGCTACGAGCAGTACTTC. Its translation: CASSSTGYEQYF. This sequence joins TRBV7-3 and TRBJ2-7; D not certain. CDR3 length equals 12 residues. Per germline, CDR1 SGHTA and CDR2 FQGTGA. The ends were cut back, 4 bases at V and 3 bases at J, with 7 bases in the middle.

Here the CDR3 reads CALGASIYNSPLHF. In DNA form, the CDR3 reads TGTGCCCTTGGCGCCTCTATTTATAATTCACCCCTCCACTTT. The rearrangement links TRBV30 to TRBJ1-6; D call uncertain. V was shortened by 8 bases and J by 4 bases, with 15 bases between the two germline ends. The CDR3 has 14 amino acids. Germline assignment: CDR1 GTSNPN and CDR2 SVGIG (reference sequence).

This clone came up a few times. V and J are TRBV11-1 and TRBJ2-7, with D uncertain. Germline V gives CDR1 SGHAT, CDR2 FQDESV (reference sequence). Trimming cost V 1 base and J 2 bases, with 18 bases left between them. The CDR3 runs to 17 residues. The DNA of the CDR3 is TGTGCCAGCAGCTTAGGAGTAATTGGGTCCCCCACCTACGAGCAGTACTTC. Its translation: CASSLGVIGSPTYEQYF.

The chain is built from TRBV25-1 and TRBJ2-5; weak D call: TRBD1 (7 bases). From germline, CDR1 is MGHDK and CDR2 SYGVNS. V shed 5 bases and J shed 4 bases, with 20 bases lying between them. This CDR3 comprises 16 residues. The CDR3 DNA follows: TGTGCCAGCAGTCAAATGGGGACAGCGGGCCCAGAGACCCAGTACTTC. It codes for CASSQMGTAGPETQYF.

The chain has TRBV5-6 and TRBJ1-3; D remains ambiguous. The CDR3 runs to 15 residues. With 3 bases removed from V and 0 bases from J, the gap between germline ends came to 10 bases. CDR1 is SGHDT, CDR2 YYEEEE, per germline. The chain's CDR3 is CASSSTFLSGNTIYF. The CDR3 DNA sequence: TGTGCCAGCAGCTCGACATTTCTCTCTGGAAACACCATATATTTT.

The CDR3 here is CASSSGALAGGETQYF. CDR3 DNA: TGTGCCAGCAGCTCTGGGGCATTAGCGGGGGGTGAGACCCAGTACTTC. This chain uses TRBV11-3 with TRBJ2-5, with 10 bases that match TRBD2. The J segment lost 5 bases and the V segment lost 4 bases, leaving 10 bases of the junction unmatched. The CDR3 has 16 residues. The germline CDR1 and CDR2 sequences are SGHNT and YENEEA.

The rearrangement links TRBV28 to TRBJ1-5; D gene uncertain. CDR3 length: 16 residues. Looked up from germline, CDR1 is MDHEN and CDR2 is SYDVKM. The V and J ends lost 2 bases and 4 bases respectively, with 15 bases between them. The CDR3 is CASSLSSSGLNQPQHF. The CDR3 nucleotides are TGTGCCAGCAGTTTAAGTAGTTCGGGTTTGAATCAGCCCCAGCATTTT.

This chain connects TRBV6-1 to TRBJ2-1, with 7 nucleotides matching TRBD1. V shed 5 bases and J 15 bases; nucleotides not matched to a gene: 13. The germline V gene has CDR1 MNHNS and CDR2 SASEGT. The CDR3 length is 13 residues. The CDR3 sequence is CASSRDSERRLFF. Written as DNA, the CDR3 is TGTGCCAGCAGTAGGGACAGTGAAAGGAGGCTGTTCTTC.

This clone was seen only once. This rearrangement joins TRBV7-2 to TRBJ2-2, with D maybe TRBD1 (6 bases). The CDR3 sequence is 15 residues long. Trimming took off 5 bases at V and 5 bases at J, with 15 bases between the two ends. From germline, CDR1 is SGHTA and CDR2 FQGNSA. The CDR3 DNA reads as TGTGCCAGCAGCCGGGGCGGCAGGGGAACCGGGGAGCTGTTTTTT. Its protein product is CASSRGGRGTGELFF.

As DNA, the CDR3 is TGTGCCTGGAGTACACGCCCCAGACGCACTGGAAACACCATATATTTT. Protein: CAWSTRPRRTGNTIYF. The chain carries TRBV30 and TRBJ1-3; the D is unclear. The CDR3 spans 16 residues. Trimming took off 2 bases at V and 2 bases at J, with 16 bases between the two ends. From germline, CDR1 is GTSNPN and CDR2 SVGIG (reference sequence). Combining the CDR3 with reference TRBV30 and TRBJ1-3 gives the whole variable domain SQTIHQWPATLVQPVGSPLSLECTVEGTSNPNLYWYRQAAGRGLQLLFYSVGIGQISSEVPQNLSASRPQDRQFILSSKKLLLSDSGFYLCAWSTRPRRTGNTIYFGEGSWLTVV.